These 9 T cell receptor beta chains were sequenced from one sample in a study of shared clonotypes between healthy human individuals. Data came from immunoSEQ multiplex PCR; TCRdb stores just in-frame clones and leaves some out. The sample contains millions of clones, roughly 95% of which appear only once. CD8 cells classed as naive were CD45RO-negative and positively selected for CCR7, excluding terminally differentiated effector memory CD45RA+ cells. The specimen sequenced was naive CD8+ T cells sorted from blood. Receptor source: a man between 18 and 35 years old in good health.

About this clone itself: Within the sample, other DNA sequences also encode this same CDR3. The rearrangement links TRBV27 to TRBJ2-7, with TRBD2 matching 7 bases. Germline V gene sequence: CDR1 MNHEY, CDR2 SMNVEV (reference sequence). Germline trimming cut 5 bases from V and 2 bases from J; bases unmatched to any gene: 12. CDR3 length: 16 residues. The CDR3 DNA sequence: TGTGCCAGCAGTCCGTCCTGGGGCGGGAGAGCCTACGAGCAGTACTTC. It encodes CASSPSWGGRAYEQYF.

The chain joins TRBV30 to TRBJ1-3, with D perhaps matching TRBD1 (5 bases). Germline lookup yields CDR1 GTSNPN and CDR2 SVGIG (reference sequence). V was trimmed by 5 bases and J by 2 bases, leaving 10 bases between them. The CDR3 consists of 13 residues. Written as DNA, the CDR3 is TGTGCCTGGGTTACGGGGGCTGGAAACACCATATATTTT. Encoded protein: CAWVTGAGNTIYF.

This chain links TRBV5-6 with TRBJ2-3; D is uncertain. The CDR3 covers 16 residues. Looked up from germline, CDR1 is SGHDT and CDR2 is YYEEEE. Trimming stripped 2 bases from V and 2 bases from J, with 15 bases between. The CDR3 region is CASSFTFASITDTQYF. In nucleotides, the CDR3 is TGTGCCAGCAGCTTTACTTTTGCGAGTATCACAGATACGCAGTATTTT.

This chain uses TRBV7-9 with TRBJ1-6; TRBD1 might be the D (5 bases). With 0 bases removed from V and 8 bases from J, the gap between germline ends came to 14 bases. Germline CDR1 reads SEHNR; CDR2 reads FQNEAQ (reference sequence). This CDR3 contains 16 residues. The CDR3 loop is CASSLAQGGGYSPLHF. The CDR3 DNA reads as TGTGCCAGCAGCTTAGCGCAGGGAGGAGGCTATTCACCCCTCCACTTT.

The chain has TRBV2 and TRBJ2-7; D possibly corresponds to TRBD2 (5 bases). Trimming cost V 3 bases and J 2 bases, with 8 bases left between them. Looked up from germline, CDR1 is SNHLY and CDR2 is FYNNEI. This CDR3 has 13 residues. The CDR3 spells CASSDSSTYEQYF. For the CDR3, the DNA is TGTGCCAGCAGTGATTCTAGCACCTACGAGCAGTACTTC.

As for this clone: This sample also contains other DNA sequences that code for the same CDR3. Here the CDR3 reads CASSLGGGTGELFF. CDR3 DNA sequence: TGTGCCAGCAGTTTGGGAGGGGGTACCGGGGAGCTGTTTTTT. The chain combines TRBV27 with TRBJ2-2; TRBD2 is a possible D gene (7 bases). Germline CDR1 and CDR2: MNHEY and SMNVEV (reference sequence). CDR3 length: 14 residues. The ends were cut back, 3 bases at V and 5 bases at J, with 10 bases in the middle.

The gene calls are TRBV4-3 and TRBJ2-6; D ambiguous. Germline lookup yields CDR1 LGHNA and CDR2 YSLEER. The CDR3 runs 14 residues. V was shortened by 2 bases and J by 10 bases, with 12 bases between the two germline ends. This chain's CDR3 is CASSQNNILNVLTF. The CDR3 region has the DNA TGCGCCAGCAGCCAAAACAATATTTTGAACGTCCTGACTTTC.

This rearrangement joins TRBV27 to TRBJ2-7, with 8 bases identical to TRBD2. Germline V gene lookup returns CDR1 MNHEY and CDR2 SMNVEV (reference sequence). The CDR3 consists of 17 residues. V lost 0 bases and J lost 2; bases outside the gene matches: 9. The CDR3 DNA is TGTGCCAGCAGTTTATCCCCGCCCCAAGCGGGAGCCTACGAGCAGTACTTC. Amino acid sequence: CASSLSPPQAGAYEQYF.

The CDR3, as DNA: TGTGCCATCAGTGAAACCCTGGATCAGACGAACACCGGGGAGCTGTTTTTT. Translation gives CAISETLDQTNTGELFF. The rearrangement links TRBV10-3 to TRBJ2-2; D uncertain. This CDR3 has 17 residues. The germline V gene has CDR1 ENHRY and CDR2 SYGVKD. The V gene lost 3 bases and the J gene lost 0 bases, with 14 bases spanning the gap.